This TCR beta chain came from a study of blood T cell repertoires in COVID-19. The overall study: From the United States, Italy and Spain came samples of acute and convalescent COVID-19. The analysed material was cDNA or gDNA that came from T cells, B-cell-depleted T cells, or PBMCs.

The V gene lost 5 bases and the J gene lost 7 bases, with 10 bases spanning the gap. Germline-derived CDR1 and CDR2 are KGHDR and SFDVKD. CDR3 length: 12 residues. Per the authors' pipeline: Amplifying reference gene primers gave estimates of nucleated cell counts. Profiling relied on immunoSEQ multiplex PCR, and the TCRdb table lists in-frame clones only, not all of them. D and trimming come from the DNA, and the V and J calls and clone size come from that table. This table has about 210,000 clones, about 86% appearing once. Sequences were obtained from peripheral blood. The chain carries TRBV24-1 and TRBJ1-1, with a weak D call TRBD1 (5 bases). The sequence was collected from a man aged 45 to 65 with active or convalescent COVID-19. The CDR3 coding sequence is TGTGCCACCAGTGTGGGGGGTCTTGAAGCTTTCTTT. Translation: CATSVGGLEAFF.